This paragraph covers one T cell receptor beta chain sequence. The antigen remains undetermined. The germline V gene has CDR1 KGHSH and CDR2 LQKENI. Trimming stripped 2 bases from V and 1 base from J, with 5 bases between. There are 14 residues in the CDR3. This entry is derived from a study of T cells in localized non-small cell lung cancer. Broader study findings: Since sequencing was restricted to only one region of the tumor, intratumor heterogeneity remains a possibility. Patients showing higher blood T cell density tended to see longer overall survival.

Clones were sequenced by immunoSEQ multiplex PCR, and TCRdb holds only the in-frame ones, with some missing. The table lists roughly 34,000 clones, around 73% of them singletons. Material: peripheral blood, obtained before any cancer treatment. This sequence was found in a male donor aged 60 or older with stage II squamous cell lung carcinoma. J is TRBJ2-2 and V is TRBV18; D remains ambiguous. The CDR3 spells CASSPGLNTGELFF. The CDR3 DNA reads as TGTGCCAGCTCACCAGGCCTGAACACCGGGGAGCTGTTTTTT.